These 3 T cell receptor beta chains were sequenced from one sample in a study of T cells after somatic rescue of genetic block (dated by TCRdb to 2020 to 2022). The protocol used for the library was the immunoSEQ multiplex PCR assay. TCRdb mirrors the immuneACCESS table, restricted to in-frame sequences. Some clones are absent from its copies; in checked studies, under half trace to an unresolved V gene, and the reason for the others is unknown. Within this sample are 88,000 or so clones, with 75% to 90% of them counted one time only. The top ten clonotypes cover approximately 1.5% of the sample. Input material: peripheral blood mononuclear cells (PBMCs). All receptors come from a woman aged 18-29 years.

This clone was found once. J is TRBJ2-5 and V is TRBV7-8; D possibly uses TRBD1 or TRBD2 (5 bases each). The CDR3 is made up of 15 amino acids. Trimming took off 1 base at V and 5 bases at J, with 14 bases between the two ends. Germline V CDR1 and CDR2: SGHVS, FQNEAQ. The CDR3 nucleotides are TGTGCCAGCAGCTTAGGCCCCGCGAGGGGCGAGACCCAGTACTTC. Translated, it gives CASSLGPARGETQYF.

V is TRBV5-6 and J is TRBJ2-2; D possibly corresponds to TRBD1 (6 bases). V was cut by 4 bases and J by 4 bases, with 14 bases left in between. CDR3 length: 15 amino acids. Germline lookup yields CDR1 SGHDT and CDR2 YYEEEE. CDR3 residues: CASSRDRLPTGELFF. CDR3 bases: TGTGCCAGCAGCAGAGACAGGCTCCCCACCGGGGAGCTGTTTTTT.

The chain carries TRBV30 and TRBJ1-2; perhaps TRBD1 as D (5 bases). The V gene lost 1 base and the J gene lost 8 bases, with 17 bases spanning the gap. The CDR3 length is 14 residues. CDR1 GTSNPN and CDR2 SVGIG come from the germline V gene (reference sequence). The CDR3 loop is CAWSEQAPGEGYTF. CDR3 nucleotides: TGTGCCTGGAGTGAGCAGGCCCCGGGGGAGGGCTACACCTTC.